The rows below give T cell receptor beta chains drawn from one sample of a study of T cell responses to AZD1222 COVID-19 vaccine. The repertoire was sequenced with immunoSEQ multiplex PCR; TCRdb's copy has only in-frame clones and lacks some. The sample shows some 150,000 clones, roughly 91% of them seen only once. The material sequenced was peripheral blood, taken on day 0 of AZD1222 vaccination. The receptors originated from an adult in good health. CDR3s include the opening cysteine and the closing phenylalanine or tryptophan. The order of the fields is V gene, CDR3 length, D gene, clone size, J gene, CDR3 protein, CDR3 DNA. A D gene is named only where the DNA matches it firmly. Where a row states a size, it is once, few, many or the class of an expanded clone; other rows omit it.

v_gene: TRBV5-1; len: 14; d_gene: .; abundance: .; j_gene: TRBJ2-5; CDR3aa: CASSLAVGAKTQYF; CDR3nt: TGCGCCAGCAGCTTGGCCGTAGGGGCGAAGACCCAGTACTTC
v_gene: TRBV18; len: 13; d_gene: .; abundance: .; j_gene: TRBJ1-1; CDR3aa: CASSPFEDTEAFF; CDR3nt: TGTGCCAGCTCACCATTCGAGGACACTGAAGCTTTCTTT
v_gene: TRBV19; len: 16; d_gene: TRBD1; abundance: .; j_gene: TRBJ1-2; CDR3aa: CASTGPRGGSADGYTF; CDR3nt: TGTGCCAGTACCGGACCTCGAGGGGGCTCGGCGGATGGCTACACCTTC
v_gene: TRBV19; len: 17; d_gene: TRBD2; abundance: .; j_gene: TRBJ2-1; CDR3aa: CASSRASGSNSYNEQFF; CDR3nt: TGTGCCAGTAGTCGGGCTAGCGGAAGTAACTCCTACAATGAGCAGTTCTTC
v_gene: TRBV7-2; len: 14; d_gene: TRBD2; abundance: .; j_gene: TRBJ2-5; CDR3aa: CASSIAGHQETQYF; CDR3nt: TGTGCCAGCAGCATAGCGGGCCACCAAGAGACCCAGTACTTC
v_gene: TRBV7-2; len: 11; d_gene: .; abundance: .; j_gene: TRBJ1-2; CDR3aa: CASYRGWGYTF; CDR3nt: TGTGCCAGCTACCGGGGGTGGGGCTACACCTTC
v_gene: TRBV5-4; len: 14; d_gene: .; abundance: .; j_gene: TRBJ1-4; CDR3aa: CASSLGGRGEKLFF; CDR3nt: TGTGCCAGCAGCTTGGGAGGACGGGGTGAAAAACTGTTTTTT
v_gene: TRBV19; len: 16; d_gene: .; abundance: .; j_gene: TRBJ1-5; CDR3aa: CASSIGRGEGNQPQHF; CDR3nt: TGTGCCAGTAGTATAGGCCGCGGGGAGGGCAATCAGCCCCAGCATTTT
v_gene: TRBV19; len: 16; d_gene: .; abundance: once; j_gene: TRBJ2-1; CDR3aa: CASRTLRGRGYNEQFF; CDR3nt: TGTGCCAGTAGAACCCTTCGGGGGAGGGGGTACAATGAGCAGTTCTTC
v_gene: TRBV5-1; len: 16; d_gene: .; abundance: .; j_gene: TRBJ1-1; CDR3aa: CASSLRWGVMNTEAFF; CDR3nt: TGCGCCAGCAGCTTGCGTTGGGGGGTAATGAACACTGAAGCTTTCTTT
v_gene: TRBV5-1; len: 14; d_gene: TRBD1; abundance: .; j_gene: TRBJ1-6; CDR3aa: CASSLEDRASPLHF; CDR3nt: TGCGCCAGCAGCTTGGAAGACAGGGCTTCACCCCTCCACTTT
v_gene: TRBV19; len: 13; d_gene: .; abundance: .; j_gene: TRBJ1-1; CDR3aa: CASNGEGATEAFF; CDR3nt: TGTGCCAGCAACGGGGAGGGTGCCACTGAAGCTTTCTTT
v_gene: TRBV10-3; len: 13; d_gene: TRBD1; abundance: .; j_gene: TRBJ1-2; CDR3aa: CAATGQGVYGYTF; CDR3nt: TGTGCCGCTACGGGACAGGGGGTTTATGGCTACACCTTC
v_gene: TRBV5-6; len: 15; d_gene: .; abundance: .; j_gene: TRBJ2-7; CDR3aa: CASSPIRDGPYEQYF; CDR3nt: TGTGCCAGCAGCCCGATACGGGACGGACCCTACGAGCAGTACTTC
v_gene: TRBV9; len: 15; d_gene: TRBD1; abundance: .; j_gene: TRBJ2-7; CDR3aa: CASSKGQSGPYEQYF; CDR3nt: TGTGCCAGCAGCAAGGGACAGTCAGGTCCCTACGAGCAGTACTTC
v_gene: TRBV19; len: 15; d_gene: TRBD1; abundance: .; j_gene: TRBJ2-2; CDR3aa: CASNNDRGGTGELFF; CDR3nt: TGTGCCAGTAATAACGACAGGGGAGGCACCGGGGAGCTGTTTTTT
v_gene: TRBV7-3; len: 16; d_gene: .; abundance: .; j_gene: TRBJ1-1; CDR3aa: CASSSTAGERGTEAFF; CDR3nt: TGTGCCAGCAGCTCTACGGCCGGAGAGAGAGGCACTGAAGCTTTCTTT
v_gene: TRBV7-9; len: 14; d_gene: TRBD1; abundance: .; j_gene: TRBJ2-7; CDR3aa: CASSSTGGVGEQYF; CDR3nt: TGTGCCAGCAGCTCCACAGGGGGAGTAGGCGAGCAGTACTTC
v_gene: TRBV7-9; len: 12; d_gene: .; abundance: .; j_gene: TRBJ1-1; CDR3aa: CASSLWGAEAFF; CDR3nt: TGTGCCAGCAGCTTATGGGGGGCTGAAGCTTTCTTT
v_gene: TRBV9; len: 15; d_gene: .; abundance: .; j_gene: TRBJ1-5; CDR3aa: CASSVGGDPYQPQHF; CDR3nt: TGTGCCAGCAGCGTAGGCGGGGATCCATATCAGCCCCAGCATTTT
v_gene: TRBV19; len: 15; d_gene: .; abundance: .; j_gene: TRBJ1-3; CDR3aa: CASSERRRSGNTIYF; CDR3nt: TGTGCCAGTAGTGAGCGCAGGCGCTCTGGAAACACCATATATTTT
v_gene: TRBV4-1; len: 14; d_gene: .; abundance: .; j_gene: TRBJ1-6; CDR3aa: CASSPNKDNSPLHF; CDR3nt: TGCGCCAGCAGCCCAAACAAGGATAATTCACCCCTCCACTTT
v_gene: TRBV18; len: 16; d_gene: .; abundance: .; j_gene: TRBJ1-5; CDR3aa: CASSLSDPALGQPQHF; CDR3nt: TGTGCCAGCTCACTTTCTGATCCCGCCTTGGGACAGCCCCAGCATTTT
v_gene: TRBV6-5; len: 12; d_gene: .; abundance: .; j_gene: TRBJ1-1; CDR3aa: CASGQRNTEAFF; CDR3nt: TGTGCCAGCGGACAGAGGAACACTGAAGCTTTCTTT
v_gene: TRBV5-1; len: 17; d_gene: TRBD1; abundance: .; j_gene: TRBJ1-2; CDR3aa: CASSPQFGRDRAYGYTF; CDR3nt: TGCGCCAGCAGCCCCCAATTTGGGAGGGACAGAGCCTATGGCTACACCTTC
v_gene: TRBV7-8; len: 14; d_gene: .; abundance: .; j_gene: TRBJ1-1; CDR3aa: CASSPRDGNTEAFF; CDR3nt: TGTGCCAGCAGCCCCCGGGACGGGAACACTGAAGCTTTCTTT
v_gene: TRBV21-1; len: 14; d_gene: .; abundance: .; j_gene: TRBJ2-7; CDR3aa: CASSKEVDSYEQYF; CDR3nt: TGTGCCAGCAGCAAAGAAGTGGACTCCTACGAGCAGTACTTC
v_gene: TRBV28; len: 15; d_gene: .; abundance: .; j_gene: TRBJ2-3; CDR3aa: CASSSGGGGTDTQYF; CDR3nt: TGTGCCAGCAGCTCAGGTGGGGGCGGGACAGATACGCAGTATTTT
v_gene: TRBV5-1; len: 15; d_gene: TRBD1; abundance: .; j_gene: TRBJ1-1; CDR3aa: CASSLGGGQNTEAFF; CDR3nt: TGCGCCAGCAGCTTGGGAGGGGGCCAGAACACTGAAGCTTTCTTT